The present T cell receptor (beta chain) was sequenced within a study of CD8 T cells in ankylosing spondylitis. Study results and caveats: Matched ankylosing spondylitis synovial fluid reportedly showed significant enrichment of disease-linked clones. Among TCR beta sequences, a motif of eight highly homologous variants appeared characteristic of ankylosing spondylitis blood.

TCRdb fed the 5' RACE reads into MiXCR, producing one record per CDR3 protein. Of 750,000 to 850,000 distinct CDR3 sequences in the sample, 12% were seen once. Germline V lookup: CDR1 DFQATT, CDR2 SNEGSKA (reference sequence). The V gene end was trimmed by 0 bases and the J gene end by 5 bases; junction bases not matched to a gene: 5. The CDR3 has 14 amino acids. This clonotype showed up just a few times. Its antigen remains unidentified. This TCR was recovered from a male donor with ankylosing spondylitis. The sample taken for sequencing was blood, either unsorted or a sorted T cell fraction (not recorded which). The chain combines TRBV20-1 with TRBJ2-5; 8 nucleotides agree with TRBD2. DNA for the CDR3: TGCAGTGCTAGAGACGGGGGGGCGGCGGAGACCCAGTACTTC. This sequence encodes CSARDGGAAETQYF.